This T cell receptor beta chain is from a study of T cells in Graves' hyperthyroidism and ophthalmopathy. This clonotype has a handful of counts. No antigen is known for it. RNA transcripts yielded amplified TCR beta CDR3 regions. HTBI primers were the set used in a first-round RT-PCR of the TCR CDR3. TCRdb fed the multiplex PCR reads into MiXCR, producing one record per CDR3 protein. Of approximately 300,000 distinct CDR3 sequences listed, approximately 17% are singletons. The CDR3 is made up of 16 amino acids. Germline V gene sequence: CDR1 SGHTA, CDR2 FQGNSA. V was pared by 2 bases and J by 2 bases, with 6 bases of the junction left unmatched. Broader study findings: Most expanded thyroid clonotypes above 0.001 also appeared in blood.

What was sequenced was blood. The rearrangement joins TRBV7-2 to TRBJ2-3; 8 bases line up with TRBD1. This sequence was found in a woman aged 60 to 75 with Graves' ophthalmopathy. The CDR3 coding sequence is TGTGCCAGCAGCTTATGGACAGGGAAGGACACAGATACGCAGTATTTT. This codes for CASSLWTGKDTDTQYF. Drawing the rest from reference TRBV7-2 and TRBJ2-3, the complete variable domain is GAGVSQSPSNKVTEKGKDVELRCDPISGHTALYWYRQSLGQGLEFLIYFQGNSAPDKSGLPSDRFSAERTGGSVSTLTIQRTQQEDSAVYLCASSLWTGKDTDTQYFGPGTRLTVL.